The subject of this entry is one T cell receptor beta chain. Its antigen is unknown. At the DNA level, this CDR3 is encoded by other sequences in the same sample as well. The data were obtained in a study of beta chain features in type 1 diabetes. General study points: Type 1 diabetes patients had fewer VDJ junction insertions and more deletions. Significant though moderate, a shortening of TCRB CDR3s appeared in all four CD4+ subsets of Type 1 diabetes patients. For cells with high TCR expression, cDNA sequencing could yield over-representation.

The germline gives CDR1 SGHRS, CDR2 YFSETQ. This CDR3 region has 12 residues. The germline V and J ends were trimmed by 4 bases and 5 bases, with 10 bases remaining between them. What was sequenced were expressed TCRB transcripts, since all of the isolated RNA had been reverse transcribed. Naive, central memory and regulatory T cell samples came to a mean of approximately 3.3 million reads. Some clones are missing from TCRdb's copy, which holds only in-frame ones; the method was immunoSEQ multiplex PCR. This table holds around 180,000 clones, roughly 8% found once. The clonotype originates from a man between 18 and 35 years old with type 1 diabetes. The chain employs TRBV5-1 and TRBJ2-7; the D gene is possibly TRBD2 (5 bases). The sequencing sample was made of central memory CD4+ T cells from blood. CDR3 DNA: TGCGCCAGCAGCCTAGAGGGCGACGAGCAGTACTTC. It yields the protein CASSLEGDEQYF.